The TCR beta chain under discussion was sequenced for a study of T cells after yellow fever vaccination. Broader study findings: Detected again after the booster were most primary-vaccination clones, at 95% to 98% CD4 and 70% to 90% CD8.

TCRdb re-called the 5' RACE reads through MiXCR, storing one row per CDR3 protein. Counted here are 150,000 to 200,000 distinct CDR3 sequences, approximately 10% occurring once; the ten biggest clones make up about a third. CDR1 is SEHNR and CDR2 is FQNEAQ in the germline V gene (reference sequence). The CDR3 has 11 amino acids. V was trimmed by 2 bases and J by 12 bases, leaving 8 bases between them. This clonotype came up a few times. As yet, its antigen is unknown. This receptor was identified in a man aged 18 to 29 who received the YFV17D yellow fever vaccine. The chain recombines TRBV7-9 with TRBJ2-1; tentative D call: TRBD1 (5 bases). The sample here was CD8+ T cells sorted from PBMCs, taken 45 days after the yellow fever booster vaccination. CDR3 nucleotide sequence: TGTGCCAGCAGCTTACAAGGGGTGCAGTTCTTC. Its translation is CASSLQGVQFF.